This T cell receptor beta chain was found in a study of cytomegalovirus exposure and HLA in healthy donors. General study findings and limits: CMV serostatus was the sole immune exposure information available.

As to this clone: The target antigen is unknown. One end of the junction is discordant with germline, which a read error may explain.

60 Vbeta and 13 Jbeta primers were used in PCR. As processed by the authors: As a later analysis found, there were around 86 million unique TCR beta chains, of which 8.5 million to 13 million were shared. Clones were read by immunoSEQ multiplex PCR, and TCRdb kept only the in-frame ones, dropping some. That table gives V, J and clone size, and the DNA gave D and trimming. The data hold about 270,000 clones, with under 80% observed a single time. The receptor comes from a female donor in good health and CMV-seronegative. The sample was PBMCs.

This CDR3 reads CASSFGTGGLKTQYF. DNA for the CDR3: TGTGCTAGCAGCTTTGGGACAGGGGGCCTCAAGACCCAGTACTTC. This sequence joins TRBV7-7 and TRBJ2-5; TRBD1 aligns across 12 bases. The CDR3 consists of 15 residues. Germline CDR1 SSHAT, CDR2 FNYEAQ (reference sequence).